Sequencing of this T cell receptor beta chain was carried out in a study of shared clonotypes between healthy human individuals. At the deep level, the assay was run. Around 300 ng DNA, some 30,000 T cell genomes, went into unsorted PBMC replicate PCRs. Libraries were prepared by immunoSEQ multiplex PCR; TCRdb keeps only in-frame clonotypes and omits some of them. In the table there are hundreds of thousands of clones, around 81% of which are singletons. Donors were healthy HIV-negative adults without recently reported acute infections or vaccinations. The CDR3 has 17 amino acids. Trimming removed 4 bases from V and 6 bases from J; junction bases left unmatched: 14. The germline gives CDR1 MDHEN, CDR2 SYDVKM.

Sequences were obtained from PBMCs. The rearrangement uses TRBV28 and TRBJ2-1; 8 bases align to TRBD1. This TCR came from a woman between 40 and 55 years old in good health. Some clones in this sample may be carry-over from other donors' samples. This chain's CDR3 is CASSSGLGTGPGNEQFF. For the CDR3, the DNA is TGTGCCAGCAGTTCGGGCCTTGGGACAGGTCCGGGCAATGAGCAGTTCTTC.